This T cell receptor (beta chain) was observed in a study of blood T cell repertoires in COVID-19. Turning to the study itself: Sites in the United States, Italy and Spain provided acute and convalescent COVID-19 samples. In each case, the material was cDNA or gDNA derived from T cells, B-cell-depleted T cells, or PBMCs.

Authors' analysis steps: Quantification of nucleated cells was approximated via reference gene primer amplification. TCRdb keeps only in-frame clones here, not all; method: immunoSEQ multiplex PCR. V, J and clone size are taken as reported in that table, and D and trimming were inferred from the DNA itself. The data contain 100,000 to 150,000 clones, approximately 74% of them singletons. J was trimmed by 6 bases and V by 5 bases; bases with no gene match: 8. The germline V gene has CDR1 ENHRY and CDR2 SYGVKD. This CDR3 contains 15 residues. Input material: peripheral blood. The V gene is TRBV10-3, the J gene TRBJ1-5, with TRBD1 matching 9 bases. This receptor was taken from a man at least 80 years old with COVID-19, enrolled during active disease. The CDR3 DNA is TGTGCCATCAGTTCACCGGGACAGGGCGCTCAGCCCCAGCATTTT. This sequence encodes CAISSPGQGAQPQHF.